This note documents a single T cell receptor (beta chain) sequence. These data are taken from a study of identical twins. The V and J ends lost 1 base and 1 base respectively, with 7 bases between them. The CDR3 is 14 amino acids. CDR1 is KGHSH, CDR2 LQKENI, per germline. TCRdb re-analysed the 5' RACE reads in MiXCR, keeping a single row per CDR3 protein. The sample holds approximately 240,000 distinct CDR3 sequences, around 15% seen once. Every sampled donor was Caucasian and healthy. Source material: memory (CD45RO+) T cells sorted from blood. This receptor was taken from a woman between 18 and 29 years old in good health. The rearrangement uses TRBV18 and TRBJ2-5; D ambiguous. The chain's CDR3 is CASSPRNSQETQYF. The CDR3 DNA reads as TGTGCCAGCTCACCACGGAACAGCCAAGAGACCCAGTACTTC.